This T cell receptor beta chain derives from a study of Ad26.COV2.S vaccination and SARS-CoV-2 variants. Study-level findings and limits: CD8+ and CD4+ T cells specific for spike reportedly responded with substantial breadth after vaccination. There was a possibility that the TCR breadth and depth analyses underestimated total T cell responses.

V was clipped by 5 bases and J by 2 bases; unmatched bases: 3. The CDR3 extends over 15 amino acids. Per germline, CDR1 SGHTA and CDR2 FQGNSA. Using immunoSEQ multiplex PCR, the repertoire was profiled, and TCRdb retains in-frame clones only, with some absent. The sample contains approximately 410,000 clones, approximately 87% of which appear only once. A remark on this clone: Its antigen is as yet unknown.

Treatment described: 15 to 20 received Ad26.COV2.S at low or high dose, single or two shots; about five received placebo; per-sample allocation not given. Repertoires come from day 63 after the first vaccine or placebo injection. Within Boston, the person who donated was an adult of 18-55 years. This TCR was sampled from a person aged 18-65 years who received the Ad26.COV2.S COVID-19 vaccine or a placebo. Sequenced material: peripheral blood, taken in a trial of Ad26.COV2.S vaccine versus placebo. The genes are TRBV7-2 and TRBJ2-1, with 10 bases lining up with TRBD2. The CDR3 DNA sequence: TGTGCCAGCAGCCGTACTAGCGGGGCCTACAATGAGCAGTTCTTC. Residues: CASSRTSGAYNEQFF. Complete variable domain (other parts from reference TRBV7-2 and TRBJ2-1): GAGVSQSPSNKVTEKGKDVELRCDPISGHTALYWYRQSLGQGLEFLIYFQGNSAPDKSGLPSDRFSAERTGGSVSTLTIQRTQQEDSAVYLCASSRTSGAYNEQFFGPGTRLTVL.